This TCR beta chain was retrieved from a study of blood T cell repertoires in COVID-19. In the study overall: The United States, Italy and Spain were the sources of the acute and convalescent COVID-19 samples. The cDNA or gDNA used as material had been derived from T cells, B-cell-depleted T cells, or PBMCs.

Clones were read by immunoSEQ multiplex PCR, and TCRdb kept only the in-frame ones, dropping some. The sample lists around 220,000 clones; about nine tenths were seen once. CDR1 SGHRS and CDR2 YFSETQ come from the germline V gene. There are 15 residues in the CDR3. After removal of 3 bases from V and 3 bases from J, the junction contained 4 bases not matched to a gene. The rearrangement uses TRBV5-1 and TRBJ2-2; 8 nucleotides align to TRBD1. The receptor was isolated from a man aged 45-60 years with acute or convalescent COVID-19. Sequences were obtained from peripheral blood. The CDR3 coding sequence is TGCGCCAGCAGCTGGGAGGACAGGGACACCGGGGAGCTGTTTTTT. The encoded protein is CASSWEDRDTGELFF.